These 15 T cell receptor beta chains were sequenced from one sample in a study of blood T cells in healthy people across ages. A sample-barcoded 5' primer and a J-beta primer mix were used in a second PCR of roughly 6 to 11 cycles. From the 5' RACE reads, TCRdb called clonotypes with MiXCR, one entry per CDR3 protein. The sample has some 760,000 distinct CDR3 sequences, roughly 25% seen once. These sequences were also reported in another study, on T cells of mothers and their children.

Source material: blood. The receptor set was obtained from a boy younger than 18 in good health.

This clonotype has only a few counts. The rearrangement links TRBV20-1 to TRBJ2-4; D unresolved. The CDR3 covers 13 residues. V was clipped by 5 bases and J by 3 bases, with 11 bases between them. Germline V gives CDR1 DFQATT, CDR2 SNEGSKA (reference sequence). CDR3: CSAYIEHKNIQYF. CDR3 bases: TGCAGTGCTTACATCGAGCACAAAAACATTCAGTACTTC.

This clonotype was observed a few times. The chain joins TRBV25-1 to TRBJ2-5; 9 nucleotides align to TRBD1. The V gene end was trimmed by 1 base and the J gene end by 4 bases; junction bases not matched to a gene: 7. The germline V gene encodes CDR1 MGHDK and CDR2 SYGVNS. CDR3 size: 16 residues. CDR3 sequence: CASSEWGQGQGETQYF. The CDR3 nucleotides are TGTGCCAGCAGTGAATGGGGACAGGGACAAGGAGAGACCCAGTACTTC.

The CDR3 sequence is CSGAGRGLAGDKKSSYNEQFF. The CDR3 nucleotides read TGCAGCGGAGCGGGTCGGGGACTAGCGGGGGATAAAAAGAGCTCCTACAATGAGCAGTTCTTC. The chain uses TRBV29-1 and TRBJ2-1, with TRBD2 matching over 14 bases. CDR1 SQVTM and CDR2 ANQGSEA come from the germline V gene. The CDR3 is 21 residues long. Germline trimming cut 7 bases from V and 0 bases from J; bases unmatched to any gene: 20.

This clonotype appeared a few times. This sequence joins TRBV16 and TRBJ2-3; TRBD2 is a possible D gene (5 bases). V lost 3 bases, J lost 2 bases, and 12 bases lay in between. CDR1 is KGHSY and CDR2 is FQNENV in the germline V gene. The CDR3 loop spans 15 amino acids. The CDR3 DNA reads as TGTGCCAGCAGCCATGACTACATTAACACAGATACGCAGTATTTT. Its translation: CASSHDYINTDTQYF. Together with reference TRBV16 and TRBJ2-3, the CDR3 gives the full variable domain: GEEVAQTPKHLVRGEGQKAKLYCAPIKGHSYVFWYQQVLKNEFKFLISFQNENVFDETGMPKERFSAKCLPNSPCSLEIQATKLEDSAVYFCASSHDYINTDTQYFGPGTRLTVL.

J is TRBJ2-3 and V is TRBV4-3; D not resolved. CDR1 and CDR2 from the germline V gene are LGHNA and YSLEER. This CDR3 is built from 17 residues. V gave up 0 bases and J gave up 3 bases, with 16 bases separating them. The CDR3 coding sequence is TGCGCCAGCAGCCAAGATCGGGCGAGCATGGGGACAGATACGCAGTATTTT. This translates into CASSQDRASMGTDTQYF.

V gene TRBV28 combines with J gene TRBJ1-2; 8 positions agree with TRBD1. The germline V gene has CDR1 MDHEN and CDR2 SYDVKM. With V trimmed by 1 base and J by 3 bases, 16 bases remained unmatched. This CDR3 has 19 residues. The CDR3 sequence is CASSLLGRGTGGSDYGYTF. The CDR3 DNA follows: TGTGCCAGCAGTTTATTAGGTCGGGGGACAGGTGGTAGCGACTATGGCTACACCTTC.

This clonotype has only a few counts. The chain recombines TRBV7-8 with TRBJ2-1; D is perhaps TRBD1 or TRBD2 (5 bases each). The germline V and J ends were trimmed by 5 bases and 8 bases, with 19 bases remaining between them. Germline CDR1 reads SGHVS; CDR2 reads FQNEAQ. CDR3 size: 15 residues. The CDR3 nucleotides are TGTGCCAGCAGCGGGTCGTATGGGGGACCGGATGAGCAGTTCTTC. Protein product: CASSGSYGGPDEQFF.

This clonotype turned up a few times. The V call is TRBV7-9, the J call TRBJ2-1; 9 positions match TRBD1. The DNA end lines up better with TRBJ2-7; the J call may be wrong. From germline, CDR1 is SEHNR and CDR2 FQNEAQ (reference sequence). CDR3 size: 15 residues. CDR3 sequence: CASSLVQGTGFEQYF. CDR3 DNA: TGTGCCAGCAGCTTAGTTCAAGGGACAGGGTTCGAGCAGTACTTC.

The genes are TRBV20-1 and TRBJ2-7; D unresolved. Germline V lookup: CDR1 DFQATT, CDR2 SNEGSKA (reference sequence). The CDR3 loop spans 12 amino acids. The ends were cut back, 2 bases at V and 0 bases at J, with 5 bases in the middle. The CDR3 sequence is CSARQLSYEQYF. CDR3 bases: TGCAGTGCTAGACAGCTCTCCTACGAGCAGTACTTC.

The chain links TRBV4-3 to TRBJ2-1, with 9 bases fitting TRBD2. This CDR3 contains 14 residues. Looked up from germline, CDR1 is LGHNA and CDR2 is YSLEER. J lost 10 bases, V lost 0 bases, and 4 bases had no gene match. DNA of the CDR3: TGCGCCAGCAGCCAAGATAGCGGGGGCCCGGAGCAGTTCTTC. It yields the protein CASSQDSGGPEQFF.

This clonotype was observed a handful of times. V is TRBV27 and J is TRBJ2-5; tentatively, D is TRBD1 or TRBD2 (5 bases each). The end of the DNA aligns better with TRBJ2-1, so the J call may be wrong. CDR3 length equals 12 residues. CDR1 MNHEY and CDR2 SMNVEV come from the germline V gene (reference sequence). The CDR3 region is CASGTLDNEQFF. The CDR3 nucleotides are TGTGCCAGCGGGACCCTCGACAATGAGCAGTTCTTC.

The rearrangement joins TRBV15 to TRBJ2-1; 8 bases fit TRBD1. Judging by the DNA end, TRBJ2-7 fits better; the J call may be wrong. CDR1 and CDR2 from the germline V gene are LNHNV and YYDKDF (reference sequence). The CDR3 extends over 16 amino acids. CDR3: CATSRDRGRAMHEQYF. CDR3 coding DNA: TGTGCCACCAGCAGAGACAGGGGGCGAGCGATGCACGAGCAGTACTTC.

V gene TRBV6-2 or TRBV6-3 combines with J gene TRBJ2-2, with TRBD2 as a possible D gene (6 bases). Germline V lookup: CDR1 MNHEY, CDR2 SVGEGT. CDR3 length: 16 residues. The V end was cut by 4 bases, the J end by 2 bases, with 14 bases between. Here the CDR3 reads CASSSLRGRNTGELFF. The CDR3 DNA sequence: TGTGCCAGCAGTTCCCTCCGGGGGAGAAACACCGGGGAGCTGTTTTTT.

This chain connects TRBV12-3 or TRBV12-4 to TRBJ2-5; D could derive from TRBD1 or TRBD2 (6 bases each). Between the trimmed V and J ends, which lost 5 bases and 3 bases, there was a span of 13 bases. The CDR3 loop spans 14 amino acids. The CDR3 sequence: CASSTRGVEETQYF. CDR3 in DNA: TGTGCCAGCAGTACTAGGGGGGTGGAAGAGACCCAGTACTTC.

This chain connects TRBV7-9 to TRBJ1-3, with D hard to call. There are 16 residues in the CDR3. Per germline, CDR1 SEHNR and CDR2 FQNEAQ (reference sequence). Trimming stripped 0 bases from V and 3 bases from J, with 12 bases between. The CDR3 DNA is TGTGCCAGCAGCTTAGCGACGGTGGAAGATGGAAACACCATATATTTT. This gives the protein CASSLATVEDGNTIYF.